Detailed here is one T cell receptor (beta chain). As yet, its antigen is unknown. The healthy adult donors were HIV-negative and reported no recent acute infections or vaccinations. This record belongs to a study of shared clonotypes between healthy human individuals. Points from the study as a whole: Despite large depth, rarefaction showed incomplete sorted-subset sequencing. Compared with clonotypes that all four donors shared, non-shared clonotypes had lower generation probabilities.

On sorted subsets, replicate PCRs used 200 to 250 ng DNA, or 31,000 or so T cell genomes. Clones were sequenced by immunoSEQ multiplex PCR, and TCRdb holds only the in-frame ones, with some missing. Among over a million clones listed, 96% were seen once. V was shortened by 0 bases and J by 4 bases, with 15 bases between the two germline ends. This CDR3 is 17 amino acids long. The germline V gene encodes CDR1 SGHVS and CDR2 FQNEAQ. Sequencing was performed on naive CD4+ T cells sorted from blood. Subset reported: CD45RA+ positively selected. The chain is built from TRBV7-8 and TRBJ1-4; maybe TRBD1 (5 bases). This TCR came from a man younger than 40 in good health. CDR3 sequence: CASSLARWGVGNEKLFF. As DNA, the CDR3 is TGTGCCAGCAGCTTAGCCCGCTGGGGGGTCGGTAATGAAAAACTGTTTTTT.